This T cell receptor (beta chain) stems from a study of blood T cell repertoires in COVID-19. Looking at the study overall: Some COVID-19 samples were acute and others convalescent; all came from the United States, Italy and Spain. Sample material is recorded as cDNA or gDNA derived from T cells, B-cell-depleted T cells, or PBMCs.

Libraries were prepared by immunoSEQ multiplex PCR; TCRdb keeps only in-frame clonotypes and omits some of them. The table includes about 20,000 clones, approximately 90% detected once. Trimming removed 6 bases at V and 2 bases at J, with 11 bases between. CDR3 length equals 13 residues. The sequence came from a man over 45 with active COVID-19. The chain is built from TRBV23-1 and TRBJ2-7; D is uncertain. TRBV23-1 is treated as an ORF (open reading frame) with a function not yet certain. The specimen was peripheral blood. The CDR3 DNA follows: TGCGCCAGCAGCCCACTACGGGCCTACGAGCAGTACTTC. It translates to CASSPLRAYEQYF.